Below, one T cell receptor (beta chain) is given with its context. Its target is unknown. The method was immunoSEQ multiplex PCR; TCRdb's version includes in-frame clones alone and lacks a portion of them. Of roughly 70,000 clones in the sample, 93% were seen once. The data belong to a study of PD-1 blockade in classical Hodgkin lymphoma. Whole-study findings and limits: What drove the repertoire differences, possibly disease activity or prior therapy, has not been defined.

As to time point: newly diagnosed, previously untreated cHL patient sample. The CDR3 loop spans 13 amino acids. V lost 5 bases to trimming and J lost 6 bases; unmatched junction nucleotides: 6. In germline, CDR1 is SGHAT, CDR2 FQNNGV. This TCR came from a human donor with classical Hodgkin lymphoma. Material for sequencing was peripheral blood mononuclear cells (PBMCs). This chain connects TRBV11-2 to TRBJ1-1; 7 bases are shared with TRBD1. In nucleotides, the CDR3 is TGTGCCAGCAGCCTGGACAGGTTCTCTGAAGCTTTCTTT. This codes for CASSLDRFSEAFF.